A single sample is the source of the 28 T cell receptor beta chains below, sequenced in a study of blood T cell repertoires in COVID-19. This table comes from immunoSEQ multiplex PCR, and its TCRdb copy is limited to in-frame clones, with some not included. This table holds more than 150,000 clones, 90% found once. What was sequenced was peripheral blood. The receptors shown here come from a man aged 45-65 years with acute or convalescent COVID-19.

The chain employs TRBV19 and TRBJ1-1, with D tentatively TRBD1 (5 bases). The CDR3 extends over 13 amino acids. With 6 bases removed from V and 1 base from J, the gap between germline ends came to 9 bases. Germline V gene data show CDR1 as LNHDA and CDR2 as SQIVND (reference sequence). In DNA, the CDR3 is TGTGCCAGTAGACGACAGCAGAACACTGAAGCTTTCTTT. Residues: CASRRQQNTEAFF.

The genes are TRBV5-6 and TRBJ2-7; perhaps TRBD2 as D (6 bases). The length of the CDR3 is 14 residues. Germline values: CDR1 SGHDT, CDR2 YYEEEE. Deletions cut 4 bases from V and 0 bases from J, with 11 bases between. CDR3 region: CASSEGGISYEQYF. The CDR3 DNA reads TGTGCCAGCAGCGAAGGCGGGATCTCCTACGAGCAGTACTTC.

This sequence joins TRBV7-9 and TRBJ2-7, with TRBD1 as a possible D gene (6 bases). V was trimmed by 4 bases and J by 0 bases, leaving 16 bases between them. The CDR3 has 16 amino acids. The V gene's germline CDR1 is SEHNR and CDR2 FQNEAQ (reference sequence). CDR3 in amino acids: CASSSLRGRDSYEQYF. The CDR3 DNA reads as TGTGCCAGCAGCTCCCTCAGGGGTAGGGACTCCTACGAGCAGTACTTC.

V usage is TRBV5-1 and J usage is TRBJ1-4; 8 nucleotides match TRBD1. With 3 bases clipped from V and 7 bases from J, the junction kept 5 bases outside the gene matches. Germline assignment: CDR1 SGHRS and CDR2 YFSETQ. CDR3 length equals 14 residues. CDR3 nucleotides: TGCGCCAGCAGCTCAGGGGGCTGGGGTGAAAAACTGTTTTTT. Translation: CASSSGGWGEKLFF.

V and J are TRBV4-1 and TRBJ2-1; 13 nucleotides match TRBD2. V lost 2 bases to trimming and J lost 9 bases; unmatched junction nucleotides: 7. CDR3 length: 16 residues. The germline V gene has CDR1 MGHRA and CDR2 YSYEKL. In nucleotides, the CDR3 is TGCGCCAGCAGCCAACGGACTAGCGGGGGCAGGGGTGAGCAGTTCTTC. Protein: CASSQRTSGGRGEQFF.

A single count supports this clone. This chain joins TRBV18 and TRBJ2-7; 7 bases line up with TRBD1. J lost 0 bases, V lost 1 base, and 0 bases had no gene match. There are 14 residues in the CDR3. Germline assignment: CDR1 KGHSH and CDR2 LQKENI. CDR3 protein: CASSPQGASYEQYV. CDR3 nucleotides: TGTGCCAGCTCACCACAGGGGGCCTCCTACGAGCAGTACGTC.

The gene calls are TRBV18 and TRBJ2-3; no clear D. Per the germline V gene, CDR1 is KGHSH and CDR2 is LQKENI. The CDR3 extends over 15 amino acids. V lost 0 bases, J lost 1 base, and 8 bases lay in between. The CDR3 reads CASSPPITGTDTQYF. The CDR3 DNA is TGTGCCAGCTCACCACCCATCACAGGCACAGATACGCAGTATTTT.

The gene calls are TRBV7-9 and TRBJ1-6; no reliable D call. Germline CDR1 reads SEHNR; CDR2 reads FQNEAQ (reference sequence). This CDR3 contains 14 residues. V lost 4 bases, J lost 4 bases, and 8 bases lay in between. CDR3 sequence reads: CASSSEGYNSPLHF. The CDR3 coding sequence is TGTGCCAGCAGCTCGGAGGGTTATAATTCACCCCTCCACTTT.

J is TRBJ1-5 and V is TRBV28; 7 bases align to TRBD1. The germline V gene encodes CDR1 MDHEN and CDR2 SYDVKM. Losses at the gene ends were 6 bases for V and 2 bases for J; bases not matched to a gene: 16. CDR3 length: 18 amino acids. The CDR3 coding sequence is TGTGCCAGCAGAAGCTCAGGGGGGCTAGTTAGGGGCAATCAGCCCCAGCATTTT. It yields the protein CASRSSGGLVRGNQPQHF.

The J gene is TRBJ2-7, the V gene TRBV27; TRBD2 matches at 14 bases. V lost 5 bases to trimming and J lost 3 bases; unmatched junction nucleotides: 3. The CDR3 runs 15 residues. The germline V gene encodes CDR1 MNHEY and CDR2 SMNVEV (reference sequence). CDR3 region: CASSEGTSGSYEQYF. The CDR3, as DNA: TGTGCCAGCAGTGAAGGGACTAGCGGGAGCTACGAGCAGTACTTC.

This chain connects TRBV5-4 to TRBJ2-2; 7 bases fit TRBD1. The V gene's germline CDR1 is SGHNT and CDR2 YYREEE (reference sequence). J was trimmed by 0 bases and V by 3 bases; bases with no gene match: 2. This CDR3 comprises 15 residues. The CDR3 coding sequence is TGTGCCAGCAGCTATGGACAGGCGAACACCGGGGAGCTGTTTTTT. Protein product: CASSYGQANTGELFF.

The chain carries TRBV6-6 and TRBJ1-6, with D uncertain. The CDR3 spans 11 residues. The V end was cut by 7 bases, the J end by 5 bases, with 3 bases between. Germline V gene lookup returns CDR1 MNHNY and CDR2 SVGAGI (reference sequence). CDR3 protein: CASTDNSPLHF. The CDR3, as DNA: TGTGCCAGCACTGATAATTCACCCCTCCACTTT.

The chain links TRBV19 to TRBJ2-3, with 8 positions matching TRBD2. The germline V gene has CDR1 LNHDA and CDR2 SQIVND (reference sequence). V lost 11 bases, J lost 1 base, and 8 bases stayed unmatched. This CDR3 is built from 14 residues. The CDR3 here is CASQFGGGTDTQYF. For the CDR3, the DNA is TGTGCCTCCCAGTTCGGGGGGGGCACAGATACGCAGTATTTT.

The chain links TRBV27 to TRBJ1-6; TRBD1 matches at 12 bases. The CDR3 extends over 16 amino acids. The germline V gene encodes CDR1 MNHEY and CDR2 SMNVEV (reference sequence). V shed 6 bases, J shed 9 bases, and the junction held 9 bases outside the gene matches. The CDR3 nucleotides are TGTGCCAGCAGCCCCGGGACAGGGGGCGCGAGTTCACCCCTCCACTTT. This translates into CASSPGTGGASSPLHF.

The genes are TRBV5-1 and TRBJ1-6, with a tentative D call TRBD1 (5 bases). V gave up 2 bases and J gave up 9 bases, with 18 bases separating them. Germline CDR1 and CDR2: SGHRS and YFSETQ. This CDR3 comprises 16 residues. The CDR3 DNA follows: TGCGCCAGCAGCTTAGATTGGAACAGGTCTGTTTCACCCCTCCACTTT. Amino acid sequence: CASSLDWNRSVSPLHF.

This chain links TRBV7-2 with TRBJ2-3, with D possibly matching TRBD2 (6 bases). Germline V gene lookup returns CDR1 SGHTA and CDR2 FQGNSA. Between the trimmed V and J ends, which lost 3 bases and 2 bases, there was a span of 9 bases. This CDR3 region has 14 residues. The CDR3 region is CASSFRGTTDTQYF. CDR3 coding DNA: TGTGCCAGCAGCTTTCGGGGGACCACAGATACGCAGTATTTT.

This rearrangement joins TRBV3-1 (or the pseudogene TRBV3-2) to TRBJ2-1; possibly TRBD1 for D (6 bases). The CDR3 loop spans 14 amino acids. Germline CDR1 reads LGHDT; CDR2 reads YNNKEL (reference sequence). V was shortened by 1 base and J by 5 bases, with 9 bases between the two germline ends. This chain's CDR3 is CASSQGQAHNEQFF. The DNA of the CDR3 is TGTGCCAGCAGCCAAGGACAGGCCCACAATGAGCAGTTCTTC.

V usage is TRBV5-8 and J usage is TRBJ1-1, with D possibly TRBD1 on 6 matching bases. V lost 3 bases, J lost 4 bases, and 16 bases lay in between. This CDR3 contains 15 residues. Germline V gene sequence: CDR1 SGHTS, CDR2 YDEGEE. CDR3 residues: CASSSNTGSITEAFF. The CDR3 nucleotides are TGTGCCAGCAGCTCAAATACAGGGTCCATCACTGAAGCTTTCTTT.

The chain links TRBV7-6 to TRBJ2-1; 8 nucleotides match TRBD2. The germline V gene encodes CDR1 SGHVS and CDR2 FNYEAQ. Unmatched junction bases numbered 2, after V lost 1 base and J lost 3 bases. The CDR3 is 15 amino acids. The CDR3 sequence is CASSLGSGSYNEQFF. In nucleotides, the CDR3 is TGTGCCAGCAGCTTAGGCAGCGGGAGCTACAATGAGCAGTTCTTC.

The chain links TRBV2 to TRBJ1-5; TRBD1 is a possible D gene (6 bases). Deletions cut 3 bases from V and 11 bases from J, with 8 bases between. The CDR3 runs 11 residues. The germline CDR1 and CDR2 sequences are SNHLY and FYNNEI. The CDR3, as DNA: TGTGCCAGCAGTGAGGGGGCCTCCCAGCATTTT. Amino acid sequence: CASSEGASQHF.

This clone came up once. The chain uses TRBV7-9 and TRBJ1-5; 7 bases are a match to TRBD1. This CDR3 is built from 15 residues. J was trimmed by 5 bases and V by 2 bases; bases with no gene match: 6. Looked up from germline, CDR1 is SEHNR and CDR2 is FQNEAQ (reference sequence). Here the CDR3 DNA reads TGTGCCAGCAGCTTACAAGGGGGCGAGTATCAGCCCCAGCATTTT. Translation gives CASSLQGGEYQPQHF.

The V and J genes are TRBV6-6 and TRBJ1-5; D perhaps matches TRBD1 (6 bases). Between the trimmed V and J ends, which lost 6 bases and 4 bases, there was a span of 16 bases. The CDR3 has 15 amino acids. Germline V gives CDR1 MNHNY, CDR2 SVGAGI (reference sequence). The CDR3 loop reads CASSPGRGGNQPQHF. In DNA form, the CDR3 reads TGTGCCAGCAGCCCTGGGAGGGGGGGAAATCAGCCCCAGCATTTT.

The rearrangement uses TRBV30 and TRBJ2-1; 11 nucleotides line up with TRBD2. Germline loops: CDR1 GTSNPN, CDR2 SVGIG (reference sequence). The length of the CDR3 is 21 residues. Unmatched junction bases numbered 27, after V lost 4 bases and J lost 7 bases. The CDR3 DNA reads TGTGCCTGGACAACCATACCGGGACTAGCGGTCGGGCCCTCGGGTTTGAATGAGCAGTTCTTC. Protein: CAWTTIPGLAVGPSGLNEQFF.

This chain links TRBV27 with TRBJ1-1; D remains unclear. Between the trimmed V and J ends, which lost 6 bases and 1 base, there was a span of 9 bases. Germline V gene lookup returns CDR1 MNHEY and CDR2 SMNVEV (reference sequence). The CDR3 contains 13 residues. CDR3 bases: TGTGCCAGCAGGAAACAGACGAACACTGAAGCTTTCTTT. Its translation is CASRKQTNTEAFF.

Only a few counts were recorded for this clone. The V call is TRBV15, the J call TRBJ2-7; weak D call: TRBD2 (6 bases). V was shortened by 1 base and J by 7 bases, with 14 bases between the two germline ends. The CDR3 consists of 14 residues. Per germline, CDR1 LNHNV and CDR2 YYDKDF (reference sequence). The chain's CDR3 is CATSRGRGLKEQYV. CDR3 sequence (DNA): TGTGCCACCAGCAGAGGAAGGGGACTCAAGGAGCAGTACGTC.

The rearrangement links TRBV30 to TRBJ2-4; a possible D gene is TRBD1 (6 bases). The CDR3 covers 13 residues. In germline, CDR1 is GTSNPN, CDR2 SVGIG (reference sequence). V dropped 3 bases and J dropped 11 bases, with 17 bases sitting between them. The CDR3 DNA follows: TGTGCCTGGAGCCTACCACAGGGATCGGTTCAGTACTTC. Protein: CAWSLPQGSVQYF. The variable domain in full, completed from reference TRBV30 and TRBJ2-4, reads SQTIHQWPATLVQPVGSPLSLECTVEGTSNPNLYWYRQAAGRGLQLLFYSVGIGQISSEVPQNLSASRPQDRQFILSSKKLLLSDSGFYLCAWSLPQGSVQYFGAGTRLSVL.

This clone was recorded only once. The chain recombines TRBV6-5 with TRBJ2-3, with a weak D call TRBD1 (7 bases). The V end lost 4 bases, the J end lost 1 base, and 15 bases lay between the germline ends. This CDR3 contains 16 residues. Per the germline V gene, CDR1 is MNHEY and CDR2 is SVGAGI. The CDR3 DNA reads TGTGCCAGCAGTTGGCAGGGGGGCAGGGGCACAGATACGCAGTATTTT. It codes for CASSWQGGRGTDTQYF.

The gene calls are TRBV5-8 and TRBJ1-1, with D perhaps TRBD1 (5 bases). V was cut by 4 bases and J by 0 bases, with 10 bases left in between. The CDR3 runs 14 residues. The germline CDR1 and CDR2 sequences are SGHTS and YDEGEE. In DNA, the CDR3 is TGTGCCAGCAGCAGGAGGGGAATGAACACTGAAGCTTTCTTT. Translating gives CASSRRGMNTEAFF.